The rows below give T cell receptor beta chains drawn from one sample of a study of T cell responses to AZD1222 COVID-19 vaccine. Assay used: immunoSEQ multiplex PCR; TCRdb lists only in-frame clones, some missing. Altogether about 150,000 clones are present, over 75% being singletons, with the ten largest covering about 1.6%. The sequences come from peripheral blood, collected on day 0 of AZD1222 vaccination. The receptors shown here come from an adult in good health. CDR3s include the opening cysteine and the closing phenylalanine or tryptophan. Fields, in order: clone size, D gene, V gene, J gene, CDR3 protein, CDR3 DNA. The D gene is left open where the match is weak. The size entry is marked missing in some rows and otherwise reads once, few, many or a size class.

once,TRBD1,TRBV3-1/TRBV3-2,TRBJ1-2,CASSLRQGAASGYTF,TGTGCCAGCAGCCTTCGACAGGGAGCGGCGAGCGGCTACACCTTC
.,.,TRBV19,TRBJ2-7,CASSFRVSYEQYF,TGTGCCAGTAGTTTCAGGGTCTCCTACGAGCAGTACTTC
.,.,TRBV7-2,TRBJ1-1,CASSLGWGLKAFF,TGTGCCAGCAGCTTAGGATGGGGGCTAAAAGCTTTCTTT
.,.,TRBV9,TRBJ1-2,CASSKGYGYTF,TGTGCCAGCAGCAAGGGCTATGGCTACACCTTC
few,TRBD1,TRBV7-9,TRBJ1-2,CASSSLDRGNYGYTF,TGTGCCAGCAGCTCGCTGGACAGGGGTAACTATGGCTACACCTTC
once,TRBD2,TRBV3-1/TRBV3-2,TRBJ2-5,CASSHSSGGNLGTQYF,TGTGCCAGCAGCCATTCTAGCGGGGGGAACTTGGGGACCCAGTACTTC
.,TRBD1,TRBV7-2,TRBJ1-1,CASSLEGQGLVFAEAFF,TGTGCCAGCAGCTTAGAGGGACAGGGGCTAGTGTTCGCTGAAGCTTTCTTT
.,.,TRBV5-1,TRBJ2-7,CASSLGQAGEQYF,TGCGCCAGCAGCTTGGGACAGGCGGGCGAGCAGTACTTC
.,TRBD1,TRBV3-1/TRBV3-2,TRBJ1-4,CASSRTGGGLATNEKLFF,TGTGCCAGCAGCCGGACAGGGGGCGGGCTTGCAACTAATGAAAAACTGTTTTTT
.,TRBD2,TRBV4-2,TRBJ2-5,CASSHPRRGGPETQYF,TGTGCCAGCAGCCACCCTAGGCGGGGGGGCCCAGAGACCCAGTACTTC
.,.,TRBV28,TRBJ1-2,CASGRPAGNYGYTF,TGTGCCAGCGGGCGACCGGCAGGGAACTATGGCTACACCTTC
.,.,TRBV7-2,TRBJ1-4,CASSKGMVGDEKLFF,TGTGCCAGCAGCAAAGGGATGGTAGGGGACGAAAAACTGTTTTTT
.,.,TRBV4-3,TRBJ1-2,CASSQGLTGFGPRNYGYTF,TGCGCCAGCAGCCAAGGCCTAACCGGGTTCGGGCCCCGTAACTATGGCTACACCTTC
.,TRBD1,TRBV5-6,TRBJ1-3,CASSEGQSFSGNTIYF,TGTGCCAGCAGCGAGGGACAGTCATTCTCTGGAAACACCATATATTTT
.,.,TRBV7-3,TRBJ2-2,CASSLTISGELFF,TGTGCCAGCAGCTTAACGATTTCCGGGGAGCTGTTTTTT
.,TRBD2,TRBV27,TRBJ2-7,CASSLPGLVHEQYF,TGTGCCAGCAGTTTACCAGGACTAGTCCACGAGCAGTACTTC
.,.,TRBV19,TRBJ1-1,CASSNNEAFF,TGTGCCAGTAGTAATAATGAAGCTTTCTTT
.,.,TRBV18,TRBJ1-2,CASSPQKDGRYGYTF,TGTGCCAGCTCACCACAGAAGGACGGCAGATATGGCTACACCTTC
.,.,TRBV5-1,TRBJ2-1,CASSLGQPYNEQFF,TGCGCCAGCAGCTTGGGGCAGCCCTACAATGAGCAGTTCTTC
.,.,TRBV19,TRBJ1-5,CASHKGLGNQPQHF,TGTGCCAGTCATAAGGGGTTAGGCAATCAGCCCCAGCATTTT
.,TRBD1,TRBV7-2,TRBJ1-2,CASSPSGTGNYGYTF,TGTGCCAGCAGCCCTTCCGGGACAGGGAACTATGGCTACACCTTC
.,TRBD1,TRBV18,TRBJ1-2,CASSPDRGRDGYTF,TGTGCCAGCTCACCCGACAGGGGGCGAGATGGCTACACCTTC
.,TRBD1,TRBV6-5,TRBJ1-5,CASMRDRASQPQHF,TGTGCCAGCATGAGGGACAGGGCTTCTCAGCCCCAGCATTTT
.,.,TRBV5-6,TRBJ2-2,CASSLVTQNTGELFF,TGTGCCAGCAGCTTGGTGACACAAAACACCGGGGAGCTGTTTTTT
.,.,TRBV5-1,TRBJ1-2,CASSLGEGYGYTF,TGCGCCAGCAGCTTGGGGGAGGGCTATGGCTACACCTTC
.,TRBD1,TRBV5-4,TRBJ1-1,CASSTGDRVNTEAFF,TGTGCCAGCAGCACGGGGGACAGGGTGAACACTGAAGCTTTCTTT
.,.,TRBV18,TRBJ1-1,CASSPSERLGTEAFF,TGTGCCAGCTCACCTAGCGAACGGCTAGGCACTGAAGCTTTCTTT
.,TRBD1,TRBV7-7,TRBJ2-5,CASSLVPGQGQETQYF,TGTGCTAGCAGCTTAGTCCCCGGACAGGGTCAAGAGACCCAGTACTTC
.,.,TRBV7-2,TRBJ1-2,CASSPGQLNYGYTF,TGTGCCAGCAGCCCAGGACAGCTTAACTATGGCTACACCTTC
.,TRBD2,TRBV6-5,TRBJ2-7,CASSRLAGTYEQYF,TGTGCCAGCAGTCGACTAGCGGGTACCTACGAGCAGTACTTC
.,.,TRBV28,TRBJ1-1,CASSSPDSEAFF,TGTGCCAGCAGTTCCCCGGACAGTGAAGCTTTCTTT
.,.,TRBV13,TRBJ1-3,CASSTSGNTIYF,TGTGCCAGCAGCACGTCGGGAAACACCATATATTTT
.,TRBD1,TRBV28,TRBJ1-5,CASRRQGWNQPQHF,TGTGCCAGCAGACGACAGGGGTGGAATCAGCCCCAGCATTTT
.,.,TRBV28,TRBJ1-3,CASSFRAGNTIYF,TGTGCCAGCAGTTTTAGGGCTGGAAACACCATATATTTT